This paragraph reports one T cell receptor beta chain. The antigen is not known. The data belong to a study of T cell responses to AZD1222 COVID-19 vaccine. Study-wide findings and caveats: Donors were chiefly white British, with a greater number of females, and clonal diversity was perhaps underestimated.

The table came from immunoSEQ multiplex PCR; TCRdb's copy has only in-frame clones and leaves some out. Of roughly 200,000 clones listed, approximately 92% are singletons. The CDR3 length is 17 residues. With 0 bases removed from V and 4 bases from J, the gap between germline ends came to 15 bases. Germline V gene lookup returns CDR1 LGHNA and CDR2 YSLEER. Material: peripheral blood, obtained 28 days after the second dose of the MenACWY control vaccine. The source of this sequence is an adult who received the MenACWY meningococcal vaccine as a control. This chain joins TRBV4-3 and TRBJ2-2; D perhaps matches TRBD2 (6 bases). The CDR3 sequence: CASSQDGDGGSTGELFF. The CDR3, as DNA: TGCGCCAGCAGCCAAGATGGGGACGGGGGTAGCACCGGGGAGCTGTTTTTT.